The sequence of this T cell receptor beta chain was determined in a study of blood T cell repertoires in COVID-19. Background on the study: Researchers got acute and convalescent COVID-19 samples from the United States, Italy and Spain. Sources were T cells, B-cell-depleted T cells, or PBMCs; the material itself was cDNA or gDNA.

In its sample, this clone was seen a few times. Under the authors' procedure: Scientists estimated how many nucleated cells there were by amplifying reference gene primers. Data came from immunoSEQ multiplex PCR; TCRdb stores just in-frame clones and leaves some out. V, J and clone size reflect that table, while D and trimming were determined from the DNA. This table holds fewer than 500,000 clones, 70% to 90% found once. The sequenced sample consisted of PBMCs or T cells enriched from blood (not recorded which). The TCR comes from a woman aged 18-29 years with acute COVID-19.

The CDR3 protein is CASNRMGDTDTQYF. The CDR3 DNA is TGCGCCAGCAACAGGATGGGTGACACAGATACGCAGTATTTT. V and J are TRBV5-1 and TRBJ2-3, with a tentative D call TRBD1 (5 bases). Deletions cut 6 bases from V and 2 bases from J, with 13 bases between. Germline lookup yields CDR1 SGHRS and CDR2 YFSETQ. There are 14 residues in the CDR3.